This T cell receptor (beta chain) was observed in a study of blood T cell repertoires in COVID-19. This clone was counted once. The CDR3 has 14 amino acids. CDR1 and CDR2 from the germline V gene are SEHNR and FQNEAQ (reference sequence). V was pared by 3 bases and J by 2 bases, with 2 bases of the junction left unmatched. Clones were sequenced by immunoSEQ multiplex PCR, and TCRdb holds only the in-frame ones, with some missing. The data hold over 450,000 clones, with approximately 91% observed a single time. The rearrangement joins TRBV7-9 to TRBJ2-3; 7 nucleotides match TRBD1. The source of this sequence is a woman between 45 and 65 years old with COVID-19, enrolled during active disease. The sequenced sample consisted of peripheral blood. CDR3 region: CASSLGQFTDTQYF. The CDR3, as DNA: TGTGCCAGCAGCTTGGGACAGTTCACAGATACGCAGTATTTT.